This T cell receptor (beta chain) appears in the sequencing data of a study of OX40 agonist ivuxolimab in advanced cancers. About the research overall: Patients with hepatocellular carcinoma, melanoma, renal cell or head and neck cancer made up the dose-escalation patients.

Study observations and caveats: Mean expanded clone counts were higher in CD8+ than CD4+ T cells.

Profiled with immunoSEQ multiplex PCR; TCRdb holds only in-frame clones, not every one. This sample has tens of thousands of clones; over 60% occur once, and the top ten carry about 8.8%. About this clone itself: Its antigen is as yet unknown.

The V end lost 1 base, the J end lost 6 bases, and 13 bases lay between the germline ends. Germline CDR1 is GTSNPN and CDR2 is SVGIG (reference sequence). The CDR3 totals 14 residues. This rearrangement joins TRBV30 to TRBJ1-5; D may be TRBD1 (6 bases). The sequence was collected from an adult with an advanced solid tumor such as melanoma, head and neck, liver or kidney cancer. The source material was CD4+ or CD8+ T cells sorted from blood, sampled in a trial of the OX40 agonist ivuxolimab. The CDR3 spells CAWSAGQQSQPQHF. For the CDR3, the DNA is TGTGCCTGGAGTGCAGGACAGCAGTCTCAGCCCCAGCATTTT.